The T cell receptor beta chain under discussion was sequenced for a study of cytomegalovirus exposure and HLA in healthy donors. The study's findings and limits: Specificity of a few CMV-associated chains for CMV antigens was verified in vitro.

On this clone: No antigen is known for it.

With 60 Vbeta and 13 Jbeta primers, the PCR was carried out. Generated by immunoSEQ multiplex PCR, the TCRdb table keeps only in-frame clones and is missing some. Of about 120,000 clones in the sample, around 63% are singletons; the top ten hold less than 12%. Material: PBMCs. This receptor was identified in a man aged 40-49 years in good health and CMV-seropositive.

The CDR3 sequence: CASSLQGARYNEQFF. CDR3 coding DNA: TGTGCCAGCAGTCTACAGGGGGCGCGGTACAATGAGCAGTTCTTC. The chain has TRBV6-6 and TRBJ2-1, with 9 bases that match TRBD1. Germline assignment: CDR1 MNHNY and CDR2 SVGAGI (reference sequence). Trimming took 5 bases from V and 4 from J; bases not matched to a gene: 6. The CDR3 loop spans 15 amino acids.